This TCR beta chain was recovered during a study of blood T cell repertoires in COVID-19. Study information: Sites in the United States, Italy and Spain provided acute and convalescent COVID-19 samples. The analysed material was cDNA or gDNA that came from T cells, B-cell-depleted T cells, or PBMCs.

As handled by the study authors: Estimated nucleated cell counts came from reference gene primer amplification. Clones were sequenced by immunoSEQ multiplex PCR, and TCRdb holds only the in-frame ones, with some missing. V and J calls and clone size are copied from that table; D and trimming were computed from the DNA. The profile shows fewer than 350,000 clones, approximately 89% of them singletons. The V and J ends lost 6 bases and 1 base respectively, with 17 bases between them. This CDR3 is built from 16 residues. Germline CDR1 and CDR2: KGHSH and LQKENI. The chain combines TRBV18 with TRBJ2-3; D may be TRBD2 (5 bases). The sequence was obtained from a middle-aged man with active or convalescent COVID-19. Source material: peripheral blood. CDR3 DNA: TGTGCCAGCTCCCACCCCCCGGGAACGGGCACAGATACGCAGTATTTT. This translates into CASSHPPGTGTDTQYF.